This entry is about one T cell receptor beta chain. What it binds is unknown. The CDR3 length is 14 residues. The germline V and J ends were trimmed by 10 bases and 3 bases, with 17 bases remaining between them. CDR1 and CDR2 from the germline V gene are MDHEN and SYDVKM. These data belong to a study of shared clonotypes between healthy human individuals. General observations from the study: Several donors shared about 4.5% of their naive CD4 clonotypes. Compared with clonotypes that all four donors shared, non-shared clonotypes had lower generation probabilities. Sampling involved blood alone; tissue repertoires likely differ.

The data were produced by immunoSEQ multiplex PCR, yet TCRdb's version contains in-frame clones alone and is incomplete. The table includes about 2.4 million clones, 80% to 95% detected once. Every donor was a Caucasian adult from Nashville, Tennessee. Sample: naive CD4+ T cells from PBMCs. Noted subset: CD45RA+ positively selected. The receptor was derived from a man aged 18 to 35 in good health. Some clones in this sample may be carry-over from other donors' samples. The chain employs TRBV28 and TRBJ2-3; D gene uncertain. The CDR3 DNA sequence: TGTGCCACCCAAACCGCAGGAAGGACAGATACGCAGTATTTT. Its translation is CATQTAGRTDTQYF.